This note documents a single T cell receptor (beta chain) sequence. Its antigen is still unknown. It was with 60 Vbeta and 13 Jbeta primers that the PCR ran. Sequencing was performed with immunoSEQ multiplex PCR; in TCRdb, only in-frame clones are kept and a portion is missing. The sample lists 100,000 to 140,000 clones, 81% occurring once. The CDR3 runs to 13 residues. CDR1 and CDR2 (germline): SGHRS, YFSETQ. V was pared by 0 bases and J by 5 bases, with 8 bases between. The sample comes from a study of cytomegalovirus exposure and HLA in healthy donors. Study details: Caucasian-associated ancestry cluster membership applied to approximately 84% of around 400 genotyped donors.

Study-wide results and limits: The investigators catalogued 150 to 200 TCR beta chains as cytomegalovirus-associated. Earlier findings revealed that most TCR beta V segments proved productive either about 90% or about 30% of the time.

Sequencing was done on a sample of PBMCs. V is TRBV5-1 and J is TRBJ2-5, with unresolved D. The receptor was isolated from a man in his thirties or forties in good health and CMV-seronegative. CDR3 coding DNA: TGCGCCAGCAGCTTGGACCCCAGGGAGACCCAGTACTTC. This gives the protein CASSLDPRETQYF. The entire variable domain, with the rest obtained from reference TRBV5-1 and TRBJ2-5, is as follows: KAGVTQTPRYLIKTRGQQVTLSCSPISGHRSVSWYQQTPGQGLQFLFEYFSETQRNKGNFPGRFSGRQFSNSRSEMNVSTLELGDSALYLCASSLDPRETQYFGPGTRLLVL.